Listed below are T cell receptor beta chains from one sample, sequenced in a study of T cell responses to AZD1222 COVID-19 vaccine. Data came from immunoSEQ multiplex PCR; TCRdb stores just in-frame clones and leaves some out. Of approximately 150,000 clones listed, about 93% are singletons. The material was peripheral blood, obtained on day 0 of AZD1222 vaccination. The receptors were gathered from an adult in good health. The CDR3 runs from the conserved cysteine through the conserved F or W. The order of the fields is V gene, clone size, D gene, J gene, CDR3 DNA, CDR3 protein. The D gene is left open where the match is weak. Clone size is not always given. Where it is, it says once, few, many or a class for expanded clones.

>TRBV7-9|-|-|TRBJ1-1
TGTGCCAGCAGCTACCCTTCCGGCAGAGCCATGAACACTGAAGCTTTCTTT
CASSYPSGRAMNTEAFF
>TRBV28|-|TRBD2|TRBJ2-1
TGTGCCAGCAGTTCCACCGGGACTAGCGGTGAGCAGTTCTTC
CASSSTGTSGEQFF
>TRBV6-1|-|-|TRBJ1-2
TGTGCCAGCAGTGAGGGCACCCTCCGAGATGGCTACACCTTC
CASSEGTLRDGYTF
>TRBV5-6|-|-|TRBJ1-6
TGTGCCAGCAGCTTCTCAGGACTTTCACCCCTCCACTTT
CASSFSGLSPLHF
>TRBV10-1|-|-|TRBJ2-5
TGCGCCAGCAGTGAGCAGGGCTTCGGGGAGACCCAGTACTTC
CASSEQGFGETQYF
>TRBV12-3/TRBV12-4|once|-|TRBJ2-7
TGTGCCAGCAGTTTGGTGGGGGGCTACGAGCAGTACTTC
CASSLVGGYEQYF
>TRBV5-1|-|-|TRBJ1-1
TGCGCCAGCAGCTTGCGCGGACAGAACACTGAAGCTTTCTTT
CASSLRGQNTEAFF
>TRBV6-1|-|TRBD2|TRBJ2-1
TGTGCCAGCAGTGAACAGGGACTAGCGATTAATGAGCAGTTCTTC
CASSEQGLAINEQFF
>TRBV30|-|-|TRBJ1-5
TGTGCCTGGAAGACGACGTATAGCAATCAGCCCCAGCATTTT
CAWKTTYSNQPQHF
>TRBV30|-|-|TRBJ1-2
TGTGCCTGGTTCTTAGGCTACACCTTC
CAWFLGYTF
>TRBV6-1|-|-|TRBJ1-5
TGTGCCAGCAGTGAAGCAGGGATCCGGGGTAGCAATCAGCCCCAGCATTTT
CASSEAGIRGSNQPQHF
>TRBV9|-|-|TRBJ2-1
TGTGCCAGCAGCGGAAATGAGCAGTTCTTC
CASSGNEQFF
>TRBV19|once|TRBD2|TRBJ2-2
TGTGCCAGTAGTACTCTAGCGGGAGGGATTGCCGGGGAGCTGTTTTTT
CASSTLAGGIAGELFF
>TRBV11-1|-|TRBD2|TRBJ2-5
TGTGCCAGCAGCGCGAGCGGGAAATGGGGCCAGGAGACCCAGTACTTC
CASSASGKWGQETQYF
>TRBV15|-|TRBD1|TRBJ1-4
TGTGCCACCAGCGGCGGACAGGGGAGTTCAACTAATGAAAAACTGTTTTTT
CATSGGQGSSTNEKLFF
>TRBV9|-|-|TRBJ2-3
TGTGCCAGCAGCACATGGGGGGCAGATACGCAGTATTTT
CASSTWGADTQYF